The rows below give T cell receptor beta chains drawn from one sample of a study of blood T cell repertoires in COVID-19. Assay: immunoSEQ multiplex PCR; the TCRdb copy retains only in-frame clones and omits some. Among fewer than 250,000 clones, about four fifths were seen once, and the ten largest hold approximately 4.5%. Input material: peripheral blood. The receptors come from a woman aged 70-85 years with acute or convalescent COVID-19. The CDR3 runs from the conserved cysteine through the conserved F or W. The D gene is left open where the match is weak. Size values are once, few and many counts, or a class for expanded clones, and some rows have none.

abundance,j_gene,v_gene,d_gene,CDR3nt,CDR3aa
.,TRBJ1-2,TRBV5-1,.,TGCGCCAGCAGCACCGGGTCCGACCCAGCTAACTATGGCTACACCTTC,CASSTGSDPANYGYTF
few,TRBJ2-2,TRBV5-4,.,TGTGCCAGCAGCCGGGTGGGAGGGAACACCGGGGAGCTGTTTTTT,CASSRVGGNTGELFF
many,TRBJ2-5,TRBV5-1,.,TGCGCCAGCAGCTTGGCCGGACAGAATCAAGAGACCCAGTACTTC,CASSLAGQNQETQYF
.,TRBJ1-2,TRBV5-4,.,TGTGCCAGCAGCTTGGGGGGGGAAAGGTATGGCTACACCTTC,CASSLGGERYGYTF
few,TRBJ2-5,TRBV11-3,TRBD2,TGTGCCAGCAGCTCGCGGACTAGCGGTTACCAAGAGACCCAGTACTTC,CASSSRTSGYQETQYF
.,TRBJ1-2,TRBV3-1/TRBV3-2,TRBD1,TGTGCCAGCAGCCACCCGACAGGGAGCTATGGCTACACCTTC,CASSHPTGSYGYTF
.,TRBJ1-1,TRBV5-1,TRBD1,TGCGCCAGCAGCCCCAGGACAGGGGTAAACACTGAAGCTTTCTTT,CASSPRTGVNTEAFF
.,TRBJ2-5,TRBV12-5,.,TGTGCTAGTGCCGCGGGGCCGACCCAAGAGACCCAGTACTTC,CASAAGPTQETQYF
few,TRBJ2-7,TRBV6-5,.,TGTGCCAGCACGCGAAGCCGAGCGGACGAGCAGTACTTC,CASTRSRADEQYF
.,TRBJ2-3,TRBV28,TRBD2,TGTGCCAGCAAGATCGGGGGGGACACAGATACGCAGTATTTT,CASKIGGDTDTQYF
once,TRBJ2-1,TRBV7-2,.,TGTGCCAGCAGCTTTTCAGGACGAGAGGGTAATGAGCAGTTCTTC,CASSFSGREGNEQFF
few,TRBJ1-5,TRBV28,TRBD1,TGTGCCAGCAGCGTTCCCGGCAGGGGGAGAAATCAGCCCCAGCATTTT,CASSVPGRGRNQPQHF
few,TRBJ1-3,TRBV7-9,.,TGTGCCAGCAGCTTAGCGCGTTCAAACACCATATATTTT,CASSLARSNTIYF
.,TRBJ1-3,TRBV7-2,.,TGTGCCAGCAGCTTAGCGTTGGGGAGTGGAAACACCATATATTTT,CASSLALGSGNTIYF
few,TRBJ1-2,TRBV7-2,.,TGTGCCAGCAGCTTATTACAGGGCGGCTATGGCTACACCTTC,CASSLLQGGYGYTF
.,TRBJ1-2,TRBV19,TRBD1,TGTGCCAGTAGTATTATTGGATTGACAGGGGGGTTCGTTGGAGGCTACACCTTC,CASSIIGLTGGFVGGYTF
few,TRBJ1-1,TRBV28,.,TGTGCCAGCAGTTTAAGTTGGGAGGGGGAAGCTTTCTTT,CASSLSWEGEAFF
.,TRBJ2-7,TRBV5-4,TRBD1,TGTGCCAGCAGCAGGGACAGGGGCGACGAGCAGTACTTC,CASSRDRGDEQYF
.,TRBJ1-3,TRBV10-3,.,TGTGCCATCATGGACGGAGGAGGTTCTGGAAACACCATATATTTT,CAIMDGGGSGNTIYF
few,TRBJ1-1,TRBV6-5,.,TGTGCCAGCAGTTATCAACGGGGGACTGAAGCTTTCTTT,CASSYQRGTEAFF
.,TRBJ1-5,TRBV28,.,TGTGCCAGCAGGACAGGCGGCTATCAGCCCCAGCATTTT,CASRTGGYQPQHF
once,TRBJ2-2,TRBV19,.,TGTGCCAGTAGTATAGAAATTGTTCTCACCGGGGAGCTGTTTTTT,CASSIEIVLTGELFF
.,TRBJ1-6,TRBV6-5,.,TGTGCCAGCATGGGCGTAAATAATTCACCCCTCCACTTT,CASMGVNNSPLHF
.,TRBJ2-2,TRBV5-5,TRBD1,TGTGCCAGCAGCTTGCAGGGGGCGGTCGGGGAGCTGTTTTTT,CASSLQGAVGELFF